This T cell receptor (beta chain) is drawn from a study of glioma-infiltrating T cells after dendritic cell vaccination. Study-wide results and limits: Higher TCR clonality did not directly relate to longer survival.

The immunoSEQ assay amplified TCRB CDR3 from up to 2 ug DNA. Assay: immunoSEQ multiplex PCR; the TCRdb copy retains only in-frame clones and omits some. The sample carries tens of thousands of clones, over 75% recorded once. Germline V gives CDR1 MNHNY, CDR2 SVGAGI (reference sequence). CDR3 length equals 13 residues. V shed 0 bases and J shed 5 bases, with 8 bases lying between them. Time point: after dendritic cell vaccination, including at tumor progression/relapse. As to this clone: Its target is not known.

The clonotype comes from a human donor with glioblastoma. The chain combines TRBV6-6 with TRBJ2-7, with a possible D match to TRBD1 (5 bases). Source: blood, taken after dendritic cell vaccination. CDR3 coding DNA: TGTGCCAGCAGTTACTCCCGACAGAACGAGCAGTACTTC. It translates to CASSYSRQNEQYF.